This T cell receptor beta chain is from a study of metastatic and nonmetastatic thyroid tumors. In the study overall: From malignant and benign thyroid patients, repertoires in blood and in tumor or nodule tissue were compared. Study-wide findings and caveats: A significant increase in TCR beta diversity was reportedly seen in malignant thyroid tumors relative to benign nodules, in blood and tumor.

About this clone itself: Its specificity is not known.

Until they underwent thyroid surgery, no patient had received any treatment. CDR1 and CDR2 from the germline V gene are MNHNS and SASEGT. The CDR3 consists of 14 residues. V dropped 1 base and J dropped 2 bases, with 8 bases sitting between them. In the original processing: Clinicopathological groups supplied CDR3 differences that were used to build a distant-metastasis classifier for papillary thyroid cancer. MiXCR re-clonotyped the PCR reads for TCRdb. None of the V and J calls come from the authors' own analysis; TCRdb made them. The sample records tens of thousands of clones, roughly 15% being singletons.

J is TRBJ2-5 and V is TRBV6-1; no reliable D call. The sequenced sample was tumor tissue. This clonotype was sampled from a female donor with papillary thyroid cancer or a benign thyroid nodule (not recorded which). Some clones in this sample may be carry-over from other donors' samples. The DNA for the CDR3 is TGTGCCAGCAGTGAAGGAGGCGTACAAGAGACCCAGTACTTC. As protein: CASSEGGVQETQYF.